Sequencing of this TCR beta chain was carried out in a study of T cell changes during pregnancy in multiple sclerosis. Per the germline V gene, CDR1 is MNHEY and CDR2 is SMNVEV (reference sequence). V was pared by 8 bases and J by 0 bases, with 16 bases between. This CDR3 region has 15 residues. The protocol was immunoSEQ multiplex PCR, while the TCRdb copy is restricted to in-frame clones and leaves out a portion. The table lists roughly 40,000 clones, 75% to 95% of them singletons. This receptor was taken from a female donor with multiple sclerosis, enrolled in a pregnancy study. The chain carries TRBV27 and TRBJ1-1; tentatively, D is TRBD1 (6 bases). Sequencing used CD8+ T cells from peripheral blood mononuclear cells, obtained before pregnancy. CDR3 in amino acids: CASFRAGDMNTEAFF. CDR3 DNA: TGTGCCAGCTTTCGGGCAGGGGACATGAACACTGAAGCTTTCTTT.